This T cell receptor beta chain was obtained from a study of blood T cells in healthy people across ages. A second PCR of roughly 7 to 11 cycles used a sample-barcoded 5' primer and a J-beta primer mix. All cDNA molecules were each tagged by a template-switch adaptor with 12 random nucleotides. TCRdb reanalysed the 5' RACE reads using MiXCR and keeps one entry per CDR3 protein. Among some 1,500,000 distinct CDR3 sequences listed, roughly two fifths were seen once. The length of the CDR3 is 16 residues. J was trimmed by 7 bases and V by 6 bases; bases with no gene match: 11. This sequence joins TRBV12-3 or TRBV12-4 and TRBJ2-1; the match to TRBD2 covers 11 bases. The TCR originated in a woman aged 18-29 years in good health. Sequencing used blood. The CDR3 loop reads CASSIQTSGVRNEQFF. The DNA for the CDR3 is TGTGCCAGCAGCATACAGACTAGCGGGGTCAGGAATGAGCAGTTCTTC.